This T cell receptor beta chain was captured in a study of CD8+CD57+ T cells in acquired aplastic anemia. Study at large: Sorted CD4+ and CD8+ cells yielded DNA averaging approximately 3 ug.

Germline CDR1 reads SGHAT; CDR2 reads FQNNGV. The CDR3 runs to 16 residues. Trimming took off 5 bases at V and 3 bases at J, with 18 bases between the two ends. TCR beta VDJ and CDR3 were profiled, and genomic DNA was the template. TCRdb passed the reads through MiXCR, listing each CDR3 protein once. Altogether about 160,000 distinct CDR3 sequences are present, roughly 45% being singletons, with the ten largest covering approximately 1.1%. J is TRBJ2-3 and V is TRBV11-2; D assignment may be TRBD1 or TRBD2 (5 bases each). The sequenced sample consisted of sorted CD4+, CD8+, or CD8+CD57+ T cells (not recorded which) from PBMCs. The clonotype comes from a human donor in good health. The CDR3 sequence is CASSPRRGRGTDTQYF. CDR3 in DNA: TGTGCCAGCAGCCCTCGAAGGGGTAGAGGGACAGATACGCAGTATTTT.